Reported below is one T cell receptor (beta chain). The method was immunoSEQ multiplex PCR; TCRdb's version includes in-frame clones alone and lacks a portion of them. Of fewer than 150,000 clones listed, approximately 89% are singletons. The data belong to a study of blood T cell repertoires in COVID-19. Germline CDR1 and CDR2: MDHEN and SYDVKM. The CDR3 has 13 residues. Trimming stripped 5 bases from V and 3 bases from J, with 10 bases between. The chain uses TRBV28 and TRBJ1-2, with D maybe TRBD1 (6 bases). The sequenced sample consisted of peripheral blood. The origin of this receptor is a woman aged 55-69 years with acute or convalescent COVID-19. CDR3 sequence: CASSVNRDYGYTF. The CDR3 DNA follows: TGTGCCAGCAGTGTAAACAGGGACTATGGCTACACCTTC.